Presented here are 5 T cell receptor beta chains from one specimen sequenced in a study of chemoradiotherapy in HPV16-positive cancers. Profiling relied on immunoSEQ multiplex PCR, and the TCRdb table lists in-frame clones only, not all of them. Among approximately 12,000 clones listed, roughly 89% were seen once. Sampling was performed from a patient who underwent chemoradiotherapy. Source of these receptors: a human donor with HPV-associated anogenital cancer.

The rearrangement uses TRBV28 and TRBJ2-7; D perhaps matches TRBD1 (6 bases). The CDR3 runs 12 residues. CDR1 is MDHEN and CDR2 is SYDVKM in the germline V gene. Trimming took off 6 bases at V and 13 bases at J, with 19 bases between the two ends. CDR3 in amino acids: CASSPSDRYIYF. For the CDR3, the DNA is TGTGCCAGCAGCCCCTCTGACAGGTACATTTACTTC.

J is TRBJ2-1 and V is TRBV9, with 13 bases identical to TRBD2. The CDR3 has 16 amino acids. The trim removed 6 bases at V and 7 bases at J, leaving 10 bases unmatched. Germline values: CDR1 SGDLS, CDR2 YYNGEE. CDR3 sequence (DNA): TGTGCCAGCAACATACCGGGACTAGCGGGGAAGAATGAGCAGTTCTTC. Translating it yields CASNIPGLAGKNEQFF.

The chain combines TRBV11-3 with TRBJ2-5; unclear D gene. Germline values: CDR1 SGHNT, CDR2 YENEEA. This CDR3 region has 13 residues. Trimming cost V 2 bases and J 5 bases, with 9 bases left between them. The CDR3 DNA sequence: TGTGCCAGCAGCTTAAATTGGTGGGAGACCCAGTACTTC. It translates to CASSLNWWETQYF.

This clone was observed a handful of times. The chain recombines TRBV11-2 with TRBJ1-2; no clear D. The V gene lost 6 bases and the J gene lost 1 base, with 12 bases spanning the gap. The CDR3 has 14 amino acids. Germline V gene sequence: CDR1 SGHAT, CDR2 FQNNGV. The CDR3: CASRPTDGNYGYTF. The CDR3 DNA reads as TGTGCCAGCAGGCCAACGGACGGTAACTATGGCTACACCTTC.

V and J are TRBV5-6 and TRBJ2-3; D is unclear. Trimming removed 0 bases at V and 2 bases at J, with 10 bases between. The CDR3 extends over 15 amino acids. Germline CDR1 SGHDT, CDR2 YYEEEE. CDR3 nucleotides: TGTGCCAGCAGCTTGGTTTTGGGCCCCACAGATACGCAGTATTTT. Translating gives CASSLVLGPTDTQYF.